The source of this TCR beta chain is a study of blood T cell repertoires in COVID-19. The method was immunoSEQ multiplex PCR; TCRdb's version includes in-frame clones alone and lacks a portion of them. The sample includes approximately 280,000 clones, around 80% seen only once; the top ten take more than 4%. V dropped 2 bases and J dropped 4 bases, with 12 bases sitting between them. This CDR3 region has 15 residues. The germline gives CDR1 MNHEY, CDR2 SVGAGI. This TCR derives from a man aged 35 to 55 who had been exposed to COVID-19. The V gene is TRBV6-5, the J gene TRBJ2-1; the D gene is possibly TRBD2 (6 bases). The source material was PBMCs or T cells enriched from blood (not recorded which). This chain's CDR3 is CASSYRPAGYNEQFF. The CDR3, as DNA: TGTGCCAGCAGTTACCGACCAGCGGGTTACAATGAGCAGTTCTTC.